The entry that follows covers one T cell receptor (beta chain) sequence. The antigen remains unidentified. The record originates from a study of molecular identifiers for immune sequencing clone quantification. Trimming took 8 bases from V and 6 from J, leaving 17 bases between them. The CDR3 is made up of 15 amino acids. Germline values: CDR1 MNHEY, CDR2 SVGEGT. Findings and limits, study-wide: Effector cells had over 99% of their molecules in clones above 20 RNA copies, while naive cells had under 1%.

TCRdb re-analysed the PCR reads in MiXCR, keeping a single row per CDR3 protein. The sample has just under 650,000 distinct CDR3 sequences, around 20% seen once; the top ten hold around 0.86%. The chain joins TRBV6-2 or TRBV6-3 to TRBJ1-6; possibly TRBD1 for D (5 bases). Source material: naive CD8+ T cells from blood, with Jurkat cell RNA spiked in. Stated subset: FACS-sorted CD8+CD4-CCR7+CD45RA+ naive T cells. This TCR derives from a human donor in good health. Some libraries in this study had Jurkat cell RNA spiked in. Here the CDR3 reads CASWPVTGGNSPLHF. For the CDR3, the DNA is TGTGCCAGCTGGCCCGTCACAGGTGGTAATTCACCCCTCCACTTT.